A single sample is the source of the 5 T cell receptor beta chains below, sequenced in a study of blood T cell repertoires in COVID-19. Here immunoSEQ multiplex PCR was the method, and the copy in TCRdb shows in-frame clones only, minus some. This table has some 70,000 clones, roughly 90% appearing once. Source material: peripheral blood. The source is a man between 50 and 59 years old with acute or convalescent COVID-19.

The V gene is TRBV18, the J gene TRBJ1-2, with D maybe TRBD1 (6 bases). Between the trimmed V and J ends, which lost 3 bases and 6 bases, there was a span of 14 bases. The CDR3 is made up of 14 amino acids. Germline V gene lookup returns CDR1 KGHSH and CDR2 LQKENI. This CDR3 is CASSPLQGLDGYTF. CDR3 bases: TGTGCCAGCTCACCGCTACAGGGTTTGGATGGCTACACCTTC.

This chain uses TRBV12-3 or TRBV12-4 with TRBJ2-7; 9 positions match TRBD1. The trim removed 6 bases at V and 3 bases at J, leaving 3 bases unmatched. There are 13 residues in the CDR3. CDR3 sequence reads: CASRTTGGYEQYF. The CDR3 region has the DNA TGTGCCAGCAGGACGACAGGGGGCTACGAGCAGTACTTC.

The sample holds one count of this clone. The chain joins TRBV19 to TRBJ2-7; 7 bases agree with TRBD2. This CDR3 spans 14 amino acids. J was trimmed by 3 bases and V by 3 bases; bases with no gene match: 5. CDR1 and CDR2 from the germline V gene are LNHDA and SQIVND (reference sequence). The CDR3 sequence is CASSIEGGSYEQYF. Written as DNA, the CDR3 is TGTGCCAGTAGTATTGAGGGCGGGAGCTACGAGCAGTACTTC.

The chain carries TRBV19 and TRBJ2-1; TRBD2 matches 8 bases. CDR3 size: 19 residues. CDR1 is LNHDA, CDR2 SQIVND, per germline (reference sequence). V gave up 7 bases and J gave up 7 bases; unmatched junction bases: 24. The DNA for the CDR3 is TGTGCCAGTACCATATCCCCTCCTGCGAGCGGGAGATTCGTGAATGAGCAGTTCTTC. It translates to CASTISPPASGRFVNEQFF.

The chain employs TRBV6-6 and TRBJ1-5; a weak D match, TRBD1 (5 bases). V lost 6 bases to trimming and J lost 7 bases, with 19 bases between them. Per the germline V gene, CDR1 is MNHNY and CDR2 is SVGAGI (reference sequence). This CDR3 spans 15 amino acids. CDR3: CASRTGAGGEQPQHF. CDR3 DNA sequence: TGTGCCAGCAGGACCGGGGCAGGAGGGGAACAGCCCCAGCATTTT.